Listed here are 17 T cell receptor beta chains from one sample, sequenced in a study of blood T cell repertoires in COVID-19. TCRdb keeps only in-frame clones here, not all; method: immunoSEQ multiplex PCR. This sample has approximately 30,000 clones, with roughly 80% found just once. The sample comprised peripheral blood. The origin of the receptors is a man between 65 and 80 years old with acute or convalescent COVID-19.

The chain uses TRBV28 and TRBJ1-6, with no clear D. V was trimmed by 1 base and J by 7 bases, leaving 11 bases between them. The CDR3 extends over 15 amino acids. Germline CDR1 is MDHEN and CDR2 is SYDVKM. The CDR3 DNA sequence: TGTGCCAGCAGTTTATTCCGGGGATTAAATTCACCCCTCCACTTT. Its protein product is CASSLFRGLNSPLHF.

This clone appeared once. The chain carries TRBV6-1 and TRBJ1-2, with a tentative D call TRBD1 (6 bases). The CDR3 runs to 10 residues. Germline CDR1 MNHNS, CDR2 SASEGT. The V end lost 3 bases, the J end lost 12 bases, and 8 bases lay between the germline ends. DNA of the CDR3: TGTGCCAGCAGTGAGTGGGGGCACACCTTC. It codes for CASSEWGHTF.

This chain joins TRBV5-1 and TRBJ2-5; tentative D call: TRBD2 (5 bases). This CDR3 contains 14 residues. The V and J ends lost 0 bases and 3 bases respectively, with 9 bases between them. Per germline, CDR1 SGHRS and CDR2 YFSETQ. The CDR3 region has the DNA TGCGCCAGCAGCTTGGTGGGAGCGGAAGAGACCCAGTACTTC. This translates into CASSLVGAEETQYF.

This chain links TRBV11-2 with TRBJ2-5; D is possibly TRBD2 (5 bases). V was trimmed by 9 bases and J by 5 bases, leaving 13 bases between them. The V gene's germline CDR1 is SGHAT and CDR2 FQNNGV. The CDR3 runs 12 residues. CDR3 DNA sequence: TGTGCCAGTTCCGGTCAGCGGGAGACCCAGTACTTC. Its translation is CASSGQRETQYF.

The J gene is TRBJ2-1, the V gene TRBV6-5, with 10 bases that match TRBD2. CDR1 is MNHEY, CDR2 SVGAGI, per germline. J gave up 3 bases and V 2 bases, and 1 base lay outside the gene matches. The CDR3 totals 15 residues. CDR3: CASSYGTSVYNEQFF. As DNA, the CDR3 is TGTGCCAGCAGTTACGGGACTAGCGTCTACAATGAGCAGTTCTTC.

This clone was picked up a small number of times. This sequence joins TRBV10-3 and TRBJ1-1; 10 nucleotides align to TRBD1. The CDR3 runs 15 residues. The V segment lost 6 bases and the J segment 0 bases; nucleotides outside the gene matches: 4. Germline V CDR1 and CDR2: ENHRY, SYGVKD. The CDR3 DNA reads as TGTGCCATCAGAAGGACAGGGGGATTGAACACTGAAGCTTTCTTT. It is translated as CAIRRTGGLNTEAFF.

The V gene is TRBV9, the J gene TRBJ2-3, with 11 positions matching TRBD2. This CDR3 region has 15 residues. Germline V gives CDR1 SGDLS, CDR2 YYNGEE. J lost 5 bases, V lost 3 bases, and 5 bases had no gene match. This CDR3 is CASSALAGDGDTQYF. The CDR3 DNA is TGTGCCAGCAGCGCACTAGCGGGAGACGGAGATACGCAGTATTTT.

The genes are TRBV6-5 and TRBJ2-1, with D unclear. The CDR3 is 14 residues long. CDR1 and CDR2 from the germline V gene are MNHEY and SVGAGI. V shed 5 bases and J shed 2 bases, with 10 bases lying between them. The CDR3 region is CASSQNGAYNEQFF. CDR3 DNA: TGTGCCAGCAGTCAGAACGGAGCCTACAATGAGCAGTTCTTC.

As DNA, the CDR3 is TGTGCCAGCAGTGAAACGGCGGCGACCCAGTACTTC. Residues: CASSETAATQYF. The J gene is TRBJ2-5, the V gene TRBV2; D not resolved. The CDR3 length is 12 residues. With 2 bases removed from V and 7 bases from J, the gap between germline ends came to 8 bases. Germline V gives CDR1 SNHLY, CDR2 FYNNEI.

The chain couples TRBV6-2 or TRBV6-3 to TRBJ2-7, with a weak D call TRBD2 (5 bases). The CDR3 runs 16 residues. CDR1 MNHEY and CDR2 SVGEGT come from the germline V gene. Trimming left V 5 bases short and J 0 bases short, with 17 bases between. CDR3 amino acids: CASSRRSTRRSYEQYF. The CDR3 DNA reads TGTGCCAGCAGTAGACGCTCAACTAGGCGCTCCTACGAGCAGTACTTC.

In this sample, this clone turned up a few times. The chain is built from TRBV4-3 and TRBJ1-4; 8 positions agree with TRBD1. Looked up from germline, CDR1 is LGHNA and CDR2 is YSLEER. V lost 2 bases, J lost 4 bases, and 9 bases stayed unmatched. The CDR3 has 17 residues. CDR3 in amino acids: CASSQRPGTGFNEKLFF. The CDR3 DNA reads as TGCGCCAGCAGCCAACGACCCGGGACAGGATTTAATGAAAAACTGTTTTTT.

This clone occurred a few times. J is TRBJ1-1 and V is TRBV7-2; 8 positions match TRBD1. The CDR3 consists of 15 residues. The germline V gene has CDR1 SGHTA and CDR2 FQGNSA. V shed 5 bases and J 0 bases; nucleotides not matched to a gene: 5. The CDR3 spells CASSLTGGVNTEAFF. The CDR3 DNA is TGTGCCAGCAGCCTCACAGGGGGTGTGAACACTGAAGCTTTCTTT. The entire variable domain, with the rest obtained from reference TRBV7-2 and TRBJ1-1, is as follows: GAGVSQSPSNKVTEKGKDVELRCDPISGHTALYWYRQSLGQGLEFLIYFQGNSAPDKSGLPSDRFSAERTGGSVSTLTIQRTQQEDSAVYLCASSLTGGVNTEAFFGQGTRLTVV.

The chain combines TRBV11-2 with TRBJ1-2; TRBD1 agrees at 7 bases. The V and J ends lost 5 bases and 10 bases, in that order; junction bases with no gene match: 4. The CDR3 consists of 11 residues. CDR1 is SGHAT, CDR2 FQNNGV, per germline. The CDR3 protein is CASSVTGAYTF. The CDR3 DNA sequence: TGTGCCAGCAGCGTAACAGGGGCCTACACCTTC.

V usage is TRBV20-1 and J usage is TRBJ1-1, with D maybe TRBD1 (5 bases). This CDR3 comprises 11 residues. The V gene lost 1 base and the J gene lost 12 bases, with 12 bases spanning the gap. Germline CDR1 DFQATT, CDR2 SNEGSKA (reference sequence). The CDR3: CSARADSEPFF. CDR3 nucleotides: TGCAGTGCTAGAGCAGACAGCGAGCCTTTCTTT.

The chain uses TRBV5-6 and TRBJ2-2; D unclear. The CDR3 has 12 amino acids. CDR1 is SGHDT, CDR2 YYEEEE, per germline. Trimming removed 1 base at V and 8 bases at J, with 6 bases between. The CDR3 nucleotides read TGTGCCAGCAGCTTGCGGGTGGGGGAGCTGTTTTTT. It codes for CASSLRVGELFF.

J is TRBJ1-1 and V is TRBV18; 9 bases fit TRBD1. Germline assignment: CDR1 KGHSH and CDR2 LQKENI. V dropped 2 bases and J dropped 7; count of bases not matched to a gene: 8. The CDR3 extends over 15 amino acids. The CDR3 here is CASSPSGTGPIEAFF. The CDR3 DNA is TGTGCCAGCTCACCATCCGGGACAGGGCCGATTGAAGCTTTCTTT.

The chain employs TRBV7-3 and TRBJ2-3, with D tentatively TRBD1 (5 bases). Germline V CDR1 and CDR2: SGHTA, FQGTGA. Trimming cost V 4 bases and J 5 bases, with 13 bases left between them. The CDR3 has 14 residues. The CDR3 reads CASSSRLQGDTQYF. CDR3 DNA sequence: TGTGCCAGCAGCTCGCGGTTGCAGGGAGATACGCAGTATTTT.